This TCR beta chain was identified in a study of shared clonotypes between healthy human individuals. Study-level information: In total, the donors were a couple of women and three men aged 18 to 49.

Note on this clone: Antigen: not known.

Here immunoSEQ multiplex PCR was the method, and the copy in TCRdb shows in-frame clones only, minus some. This table has about 800,000 clones, 90% to 98% appearing once. Trimming at V came to 6 bases and at J to 3 bases, leaving 4 bases not matched to a gene. The CDR3 runs to 13 residues. Germline V CDR1 and CDR2: LGHNT, FRNRAP. CD45RO-negative CD8 cells positively selected for CCR7 made up the naive population, which excluded terminally differentiated effector memory CD45RA+ cells. Donors, without exception, were Caucasian adults residing in Nashville, Tennessee. Study-wide points: Relative to memory subsets, naive subsets generally showed larger estimated richness.

The chain carries TRBV12-5 and TRBJ1-2; TRBD1 aligns across 7 bases. The origin of this receptor is a man aged 30 to 45 in good health. Sequenced input: naive CD8+ T cells sorted from blood. The CDR3 coding sequence is TGTGCTAGTGGACCCGACAGGGACTATGGCTACACCTTC. This sequence encodes CASGPDRDYGYTF.